Listed here are 10 T cell receptor beta chains from one sample, sequenced in a study of regulatory T cells in long-lasting Graves disease. Assembly of TCR beta libraries relied on iRepertoire HTBI primers together with Arm-PCR of CDR3 regions. TCRdb reanalysed the multiplex PCR reads using MiXCR and keeps one entry per CDR3 protein. This sample carries around 460,000 distinct CDR3 sequences, 20% to 25% of them seen once, and the ten largest clones take around 13%. Time point specified: persistent/refractory GD, antithyroid drugs over 5 years with positive TRAb. From RNA extracted from PBMCs, the TCR library was made. Sample: peripheral blood mononuclear cells (PBMCs), taken when the disease was refractory, from a patient treated with antithyroid drugs. The source of these receptors is a female donor with Graves disease.

This rearrangement joins TRBV7-2 to TRBJ2-3; 15 bases map to TRBD2. This CDR3 comprises 16 residues. Germline V gives CDR1 SGHTA, CDR2 FQGNSA. V shed 5 bases and J 5 bases; nucleotides not matched to a gene: 5. The CDR3: CASSPGLAGGVDTQYF. For the CDR3, the DNA is TGTGCCAGCAGCCCCGGACTAGCGGGAGGGGTAGATACGCAGTATTTT.

This clonotype was detected ten times or more. The rearrangement joins TRBV12-3 or TRBV12-4 to TRBJ1-5; no firm D call. Trimming pared 1 base from V and 0 bases from J, leaving 10 bases between. This CDR3 is 16 amino acids long. The CDR3 spells CASSLGRRNSNQPQHF. CDR3 nucleotide sequence: TGTGCCAGCAGTTTAGGTCGGCGGAATAGCAATCAGCCCCAGCATTTT.

The count of this clonotype is one. This chain links TRBV15 with TRBJ2-4; possibly TRBD1 for D (6 bases). The CDR3 spans 16 residues. Germline CDR1 LNHNV, CDR2 YYDKDF (reference sequence). The V end was cut by 6 bases, the J end by 2 bases, with 17 bases between. The CDR3 protein is CATSRMDSGTKNIQYF. The CDR3 DNA reads TGTGCCACCAGTAGAATGGACAGCGGAACCAAAAACATTCAGTACTTC.

This clonotype has more than one count but fewer than ten. The CDR3 protein is CASSQRPHKTYEQYF. The CDR3 coding sequence is TGTGCCAGCAGCCAACGGCCACACAAAACCTACGAGCAGTACTTC. V usage is TRBV3-1 and J usage is TRBJ2-7; no clear D gene. The V and J ends lost 2 bases and 2 bases respectively, with 13 bases between them. The length of the CDR3 is 15 residues. Germline assignment: CDR1 LGHDT and CDR2 YNNKEL (reference sequence).

This clonotype has at least ten counts. The chain uses TRBV6-5 and TRBJ2-7, with D uncertain. Deletions cut 2 bases from V and 0 bases from J, with 8 bases between. The CDR3 contains 14 residues. Per germline, CDR1 MNHEY and CDR2 SVGAGI. For the CDR3, the DNA is TGTGCCAGCAGTTACCGGGTAGGCTCCTACGAGCAGTACTTC. Translation: CASSYRVGSYEQYF.

V usage is TRBV29-1 and J usage is TRBJ2-1; 10 nucleotides align to TRBD2. Unmatched junction bases numbered 3, after V lost 5 bases and J lost 5 bases. The CDR3 has 13 amino acids. Germline CDR1 reads SQVTM; CDR2 reads ANQGSEA. The CDR3 is CSVSSGGNNEQFF. CDR3 DNA: TGCAGCGTTAGTAGCGGGGGGAACAATGAGCAGTTCTTC.

This clonotype was recorded many times. V usage is TRBV6-2 or TRBV6-3 and J usage is TRBJ1-2; 7 bases line up with TRBD1. The germline CDR1 and CDR2 sequences are MNHEY and SVGEGT. V lost 2 bases to trimming and J lost 8 bases; unmatched junction nucleotides: 5. The CDR3 runs to 13 residues. The CDR3 bases are TGTGCCAGCAGTTACCACACAGGGGAAGGCTACACCTTC. It codes for CASSYHTGEGYTF.

This clonotype has at least ten counts. The chain has TRBV28 and TRBJ1-4; 7 bases align to TRBD1. The germline gives CDR1 MDHEN, CDR2 SYDVKM. The CDR3 has 17 residues. After removal of 4 bases from V and 2 bases from J, the junction contained 10 bases not matched to a gene. In DNA, the CDR3 is TGTGCCAGCAGTTCACCGACAGGGAGGATGACTAATGAAAAACTGTTTTTT. The encoded protein is CASSSPTGRMTNEKLFF.

This clonotype was counted ten times or more. V usage is TRBV15 and J usage is TRBJ2-5; TRBD2 matches 9 bases. Trimming took 2 bases from V and 3 from J; bases not matched to a gene: 4. The germline CDR1 and CDR2 sequences are LNHNV and YYDKDF (reference sequence). The CDR3 is made up of 15 amino acids. CDR3 coding DNA: TGTGCCACCAGCAGATCCAGACTAGCGGAAGAGACCCAGTACTTC. Protein: CATSRSRLAEETQYF.

In its sample, this clonotype was seen a few times. The chain employs TRBV30 and TRBJ1-3, with D uncertain. The germline V and J ends were trimmed by 3 bases and 0 bases, with 9 bases remaining between them. The CDR3 is 14 residues long. CDR1 GTSNPN and CDR2 SVGIG come from the germline V gene (reference sequence). CDR3 residues: CAWRSTFSGNTIYF. The CDR3 DNA reads as TGTGCCTGGAGAAGTACGTTCTCTGGAAACACCATATATTTT.